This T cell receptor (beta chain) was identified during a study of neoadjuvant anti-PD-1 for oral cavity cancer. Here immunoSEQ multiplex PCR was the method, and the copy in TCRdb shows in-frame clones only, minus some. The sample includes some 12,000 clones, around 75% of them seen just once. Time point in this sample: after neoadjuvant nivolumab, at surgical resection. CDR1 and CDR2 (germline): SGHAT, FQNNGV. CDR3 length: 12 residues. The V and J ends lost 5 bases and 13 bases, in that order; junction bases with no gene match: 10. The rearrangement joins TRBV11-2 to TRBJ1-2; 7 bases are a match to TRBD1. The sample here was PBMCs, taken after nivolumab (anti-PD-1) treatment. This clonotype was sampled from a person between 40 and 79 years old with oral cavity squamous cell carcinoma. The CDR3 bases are TGTGCCAGCAGCACGGGGGGGACAGCCCCCACCTTC. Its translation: CASSTGGTAPTF.